This T cell receptor beta chain was identified in a study of PD-1 blockade in classical Hodgkin lymphoma. Study conclusions and caveats: Complete responders matched newly diagnosed patients in baseline diversity.

Every patient experienced relapse after autologous stem cell transplantation, and brentuximab vedotin exposure varied. Patients showed best responses of complete response, partial response or progressive disease. The CDR3 totals 12 residues. Germline lookup yields CDR1 MGHDK and CDR2 SYGVNS. J gave up 6 bases and V 5 bases, and 3 bases lay outside the gene matches. Remarks on this clone: What it recognizes is unknown.

Clones were sequenced by immunoSEQ multiplex PCR, and TCRdb holds only the in-frame ones, with some missing. The sample has more than 45,000 clones; about 73% are singletons. The origin of this receptor is a human donor with classical Hodgkin lymphoma. The chain links TRBV25-1 to TRBJ1-2; 7 bases are a match to TRBD1. The input for sequencing was peripheral blood mononuclear cells (PBMCs), taken at baseline. The CDR3 DNA follows: TGTGCCAGCAGTTGGACAGGCAATGGCTACACCTTC. It codes for CASSWTGNGYTF.